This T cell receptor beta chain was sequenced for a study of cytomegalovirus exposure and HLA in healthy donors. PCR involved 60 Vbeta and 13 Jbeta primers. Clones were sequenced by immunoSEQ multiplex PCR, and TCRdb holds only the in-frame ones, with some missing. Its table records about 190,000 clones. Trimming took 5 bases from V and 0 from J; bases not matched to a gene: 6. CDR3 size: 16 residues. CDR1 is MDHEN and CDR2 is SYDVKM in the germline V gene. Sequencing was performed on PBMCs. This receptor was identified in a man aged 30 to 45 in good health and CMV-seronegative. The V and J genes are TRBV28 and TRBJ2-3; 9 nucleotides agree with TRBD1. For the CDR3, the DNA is TGTGCCAGCAGTCGGGGGACAGGGACTAGCACAGATACGCAGTATTTT. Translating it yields CASSRGTGTSTDTQYF.